This TCR beta chain was recovered during a study of blood T cell repertoires in COVID-19. Measured with immunoSEQ multiplex PCR; TCRdb has only the in-frame clones, and not every one. Altogether about 250,000 clones are present, 70% to 90% being singletons, with the ten largest covering around 3%. The sample taken for sequencing was peripheral blood. This sequence was found in a man aged 18 to 30 with active or convalescent COVID-19.

CDR3 sequence: CASSLTGLGEKLFF. CDR3 in DNA: TGCGCCAGCAGCTTGACAGGGTTAGGGGAAAAACTGTTTTTT. The chain employs TRBV5-1 and TRBJ1-4; TRBD1 is a possible D gene (6 bases). CDR1 and CDR2 from the germline V gene are SGHRS and YFSETQ. Between the trimmed V and J ends, which lost 1 base and 8 bases, there was a span of 12 bases. This CDR3 has 14 amino acids.